The 8 T cell receptor beta chains given below trace back to one sample, sequenced in a study of blood T cell repertoires in COVID-19. Clones were read by immunoSEQ multiplex PCR, and TCRdb kept only the in-frame ones, dropping some. The data contain approximately 170,000 clones, approximately 80% of them singletons. Source material: peripheral blood. Every receptor here comes from a woman aged 45-59 years with acute or convalescent COVID-19.

This rearrangement joins TRBV7-8 to TRBJ1-3; D may be TRBD1 (6 bases). The CDR3 has 14 amino acids. V was shortened by 5 bases and J by 4 bases, with 12 bases between the two germline ends. Germline CDR1 is SGHVS and CDR2 is FQNEAQ. CDR3 sequence (DNA): TGTGCCAGCAGCCAAGACAGGCCCGGAAACACCATATATTTT. Protein: CASSQDRPGNTIYF. Looking up the rest from reference TRBV7-8 and TRBJ1-3 gives the full variable domain: GAGVSQSPRYKVAKRGQDVALRCDPISGHVSLFWYQQALGQGPEFLTYFQNEAQLDKSGLPSDRFFAERPEGSVSTLKIQRTQQEDSAVYLCASSQDRPGNTIYFGEGSWLTVV.

V gene TRBV12-5 combines with J gene TRBJ2-2; 7 nucleotides line up with TRBD1. The CDR3 loop spans 16 amino acids. Germline trimming cut 6 bases from V and 0 bases from J; bases unmatched to any gene: 7. Germline loops: CDR1 LGHNT, CDR2 FRNRAP. The chain's CDR3 is CASGTSGQANTGELFF. CDR3 DNA sequence: TGTGCTAGTGGAACCTCAGGACAGGCGAACACCGGGGAGCTGTTTTTT.

The chain joins TRBV10-1 to TRBJ1-2; a weak D match, TRBD1 (6 bases). Germline values: CDR1 WNHNN, CDR2 SYGVQD (reference sequence). This CDR3 is built from 16 residues. V gave up 3 bases and J gave up 4 bases, with 18 bases separating them. CDR3 sequence (DNA): TGCGCCAGCAGTGATTTTAGGGACATCACCCCCTATGGCTACACCTTC. It codes for CASSDFRDITPYGYTF.

The chain has TRBV30 and TRBJ2-1; the match to TRBD2 covers 14 bases. This CDR3 comprises 20 residues. Germline CDR1 reads GTSNPN; CDR2 reads SVGIG (reference sequence). With 1 base clipped from V and 6 bases from J, the junction kept 17 bases outside the gene matches. DNA for the CDR3: TGTGCCTGGAGTGCGCGGACTAGCGGGGGGTCATTTTATCAGGGCAATGAGCAGTTCTTC. Its protein is CAWSARTSGGSFYQGNEQFF.

There are a few counts of this clone. V usage is TRBV5-6 and J usage is TRBJ1-2; 8 positions agree with TRBD1. CDR3 length: 14 amino acids. Per the germline V gene, CDR1 is SGHDT and CDR2 is YYEEEE. V was pared by 5 bases and J by 4 bases, with 7 bases of the junction left unmatched. The CDR3 DNA sequence: TGTGCCAGCAGTTCGACAGGGGCAAGCTATGGCTACACCTTC. Protein: CASSSTGASYGYTF. Drawing the rest from reference TRBV5-6 and TRBJ1-2, the complete variable domain is DAGVTQSPTHLIKTRGQQVTLRCSPKSGHDTVSWYQQALGQGPQFIFQYYEEEERQRGNFPDRFSGHQFPNYSSELNVNALLLGDSALYLCASSSTGASYGYTFGSGTRLTVV.

The V call is TRBV6-5, the J call TRBJ1-5; possibly TRBD1 for D (6 bases). In germline, CDR1 is MNHEY, CDR2 SVGAGI. The length of the CDR3 is 14 residues. Trimming left V 7 bases short and J 4 bases short, with 14 bases between. The CDR3 DNA reads TGTGCCAGCATTTCTACAGGGTGGAATCAGCCCCAGCATTTT. Its protein is CASISTGWNQPQHF.

The J gene is TRBJ2-1, the V gene TRBV10-3, with D maybe TRBD1 (5 bases). CDR1 and CDR2 from the germline V gene are ENHRY and SYGVKD. CDR3 size: 13 residues. The ends were cut back, 8 bases at V and 6 bases at J, with 14 bases in the middle. In nucleotides, the CDR3 is TGTGCCATCGGGCAAAGGGGTTTCAATGAGCAGTTCTTC. Protein product: CAIGQRGFNEQFF.

The rearrangement joins TRBV20-1 to TRBJ2-7; D perhaps matches TRBD2 (7 bases). V was cut by 3 bases and J by 0 bases, with 15 bases left in between. CDR1 and CDR2 from the germline V gene are DFQATT and SNEGSKA (reference sequence). The length of the CDR3 is 15 residues. The CDR3 nucleotides are TGCAGTGCTAGTAGCTCGGGGGGCCACTCCTACGAGCAGTACTTC. Residues: CSASSSGGHSYEQYF.